The clone carrying this T cell receptor (beta chain) was seen just once. Its antigen is currently unknown. This sample is drawn from a study of radiotherapy plus CTLA-4 blockade in lung cancer. Study information: Disease control was present in 25% to 35% of patients, and objective responses in less than 20%. Regarding the study as a whole: Interferon-beta, together with early blood T cell clone dynamics, reportedly best predicted response. Clones derived from tumor TCRs expanded in blood after radiotherapy plus ipilimumab.

Patients with chemo-refractory metastatic non-small-cell lung cancer received focal radiation plus CTLA-4 blockade with ipilimumab. The CDR3 has 18 amino acids. The V gene end was trimmed by 3 bases and the J gene end by 0 bases; junction bases not matched to a gene: 7. Germline CDR1 and CDR2: MGHDK and SYGVNS. Here immunoSEQ multiplex PCR was the method, and the copy in TCRdb shows in-frame clones only, minus some. The sample lists about 60,000 clones; 75% to 85% were seen once. The source is a human donor with non-small cell lung cancer who had a partial response to radiotherapy plus ipilimumab. This chain joins TRBV25-1 and TRBJ2-1; 11 bases are a match to TRBD2. The source was peripheral blood, collected from a patient treated with radiotherapy plus ipilimumab. The CDR3 sequence is CASSDFRLAGSSYNEQFF. CDR3 bases: TGTGCCAGCAGTGATTTTAGACTAGCGGGGAGCTCCTACAATGAGCAGTTCTTC.